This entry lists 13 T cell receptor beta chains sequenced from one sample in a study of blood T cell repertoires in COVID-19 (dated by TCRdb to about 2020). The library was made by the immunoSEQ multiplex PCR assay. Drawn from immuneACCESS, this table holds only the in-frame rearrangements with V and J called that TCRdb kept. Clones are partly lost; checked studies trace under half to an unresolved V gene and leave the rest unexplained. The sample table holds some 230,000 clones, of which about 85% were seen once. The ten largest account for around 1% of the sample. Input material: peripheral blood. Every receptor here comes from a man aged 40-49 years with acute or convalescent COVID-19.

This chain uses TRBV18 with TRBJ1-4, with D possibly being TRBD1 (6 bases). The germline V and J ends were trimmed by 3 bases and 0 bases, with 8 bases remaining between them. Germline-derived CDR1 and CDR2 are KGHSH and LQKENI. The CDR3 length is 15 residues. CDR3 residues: CASSPGAPTNEKLFF. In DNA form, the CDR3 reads TGTGCCAGCTCACCGGGGGCCCCAACTAATGAAAAACTGTTTTTT.

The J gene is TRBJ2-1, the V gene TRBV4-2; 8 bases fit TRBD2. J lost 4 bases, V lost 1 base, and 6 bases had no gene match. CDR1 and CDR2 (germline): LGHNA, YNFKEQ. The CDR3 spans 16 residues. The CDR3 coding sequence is TGTGCCAGCAGCCAAGTGCGAATAGCGGGATACAATGAGCAGTTCTTC. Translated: CASSQVRIAGYNEQFF.

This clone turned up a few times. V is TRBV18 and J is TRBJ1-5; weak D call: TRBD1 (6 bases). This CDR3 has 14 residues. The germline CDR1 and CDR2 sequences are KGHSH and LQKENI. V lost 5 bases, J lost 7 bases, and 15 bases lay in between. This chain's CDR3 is CASSAQGMGQPQHF. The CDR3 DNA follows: TGTGCCAGCTCAGCTCAGGGGATGGGGCAGCCCCAGCATTTT. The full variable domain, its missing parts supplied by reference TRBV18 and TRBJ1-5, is NAGVMQNPRHLVRRRGQEARLRCSPMKGHSHVYWYRQLPEEGLKFMVYLQKENIIDESGMPKERFSAEFPKEGPSILRIQQVVRGDSAAYFCASSAQGMGQPQHFGDGTRLSIL.

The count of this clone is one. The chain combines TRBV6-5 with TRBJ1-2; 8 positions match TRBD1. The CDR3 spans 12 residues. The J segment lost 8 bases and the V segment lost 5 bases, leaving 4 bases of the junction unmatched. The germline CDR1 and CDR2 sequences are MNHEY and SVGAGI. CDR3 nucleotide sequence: TGTGCCAGCAGTCTCGACAGGGGCGGCTACACCTTC. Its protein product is CASSLDRGGYTF.

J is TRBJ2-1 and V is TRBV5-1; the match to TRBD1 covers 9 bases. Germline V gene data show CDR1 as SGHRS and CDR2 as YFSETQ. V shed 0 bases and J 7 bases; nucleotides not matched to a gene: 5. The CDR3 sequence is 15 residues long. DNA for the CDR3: TGCGCCAGCAGCTTGGTTGGACAGGGGAGAAATGAGCAGTTCTTC. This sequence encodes CASSLVGQGRNEQFF.

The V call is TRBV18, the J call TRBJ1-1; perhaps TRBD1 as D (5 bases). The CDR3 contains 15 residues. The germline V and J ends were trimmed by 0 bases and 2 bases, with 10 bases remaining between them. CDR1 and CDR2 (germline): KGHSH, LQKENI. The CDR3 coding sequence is TGTGCCAGCTCACCACCAGGAGGGGCTAACACTGAAGCTTTCTTT. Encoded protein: CASSPPGGANTEAFF. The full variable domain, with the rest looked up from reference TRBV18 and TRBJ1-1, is NAGVMQNPRHLVRRRGQEARLRCSPMKGHSHVYWYRQLPEEGLKFMVYLQKENIIDESGMPKERFSAEFPKEGPSILRIQQVVRGDSAAYFCASSPPGGANTEAFFGQGTRLTVV.

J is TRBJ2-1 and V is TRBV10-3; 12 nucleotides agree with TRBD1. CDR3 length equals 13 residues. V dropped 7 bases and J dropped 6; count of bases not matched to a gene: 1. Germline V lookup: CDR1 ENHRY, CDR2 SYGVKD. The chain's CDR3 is CAIMGQGANEQFF. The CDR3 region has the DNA TGTGCCATCATGGGACAGGGGGCCAATGAGCAGTTCTTC.

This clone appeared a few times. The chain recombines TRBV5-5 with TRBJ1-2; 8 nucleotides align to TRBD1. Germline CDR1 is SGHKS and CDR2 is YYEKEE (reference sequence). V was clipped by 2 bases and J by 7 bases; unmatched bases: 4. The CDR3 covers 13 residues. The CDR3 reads CASSFTGGSGYTF. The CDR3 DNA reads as TGTGCCAGCAGCTTCACAGGGGGAAGTGGCTACACCTTC. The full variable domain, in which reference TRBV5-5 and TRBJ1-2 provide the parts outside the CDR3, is DAGVTQSPTHLIKTRGQQVTLRCSPISGHKSVSWYQQVLGQGPQFIFQYYEKEERGRGNFPDRFSARQFPNYSSELNVNALLLGDSALYLCASSFTGGSGYTFGSGTRLTVV.

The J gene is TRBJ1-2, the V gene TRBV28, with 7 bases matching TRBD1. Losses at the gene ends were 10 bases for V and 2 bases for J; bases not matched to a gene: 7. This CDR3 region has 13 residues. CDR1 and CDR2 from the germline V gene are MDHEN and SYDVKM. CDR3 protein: CATQTTGNYGYTF. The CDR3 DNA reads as TGTGCCACCCAAACGACAGGGAACTATGGCTACACCTTC.

CDR3 sequence reads: CASRLGGGDGYTF. Written as DNA, the CDR3 is TGTGCCAGCAGGTTAGGAGGAGGCGATGGCTACACCTTC. The chain couples TRBV2 to TRBJ1-2; D is unresolved. The CDR3 has 13 residues. Trimming stripped 6 bases from V and 6 bases from J, with 14 bases between. Germline assignment: CDR1 SNHLY and CDR2 FYNNEI.

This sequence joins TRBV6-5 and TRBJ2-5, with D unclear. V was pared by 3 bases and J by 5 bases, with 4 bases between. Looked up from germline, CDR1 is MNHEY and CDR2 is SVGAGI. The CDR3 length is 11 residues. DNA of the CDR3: TGTGCCAGCAGTTATCTGGAGACCCAGTACTTC. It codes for CASSYLETQYF.

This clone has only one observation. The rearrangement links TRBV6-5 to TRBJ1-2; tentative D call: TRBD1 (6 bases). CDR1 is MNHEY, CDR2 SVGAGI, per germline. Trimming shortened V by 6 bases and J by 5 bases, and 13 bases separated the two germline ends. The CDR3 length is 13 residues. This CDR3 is CASRPFTGYGYTF. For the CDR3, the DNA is TGTGCCAGCAGACCCTTTACAGGGTATGGCTACACCTTC.

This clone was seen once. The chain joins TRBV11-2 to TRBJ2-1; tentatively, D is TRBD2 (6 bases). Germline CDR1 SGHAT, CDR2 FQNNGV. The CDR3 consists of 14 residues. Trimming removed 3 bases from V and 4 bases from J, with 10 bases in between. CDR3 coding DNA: TGTGCCAGCAGCTTGGGGGGAACTTACAATGAGCAGTTCTTC. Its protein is CASSLGGTYNEQFF.